This entry is about one TCR beta chain. This entry is derived from a study of T cell changes during pregnancy in multiple sclerosis. The assay was immunoSEQ multiplex PCR, and TCRdb's table has in-frame clones only and misses some. The sample includes 30,000 or so clones, about 88% of them seen just once. The CDR3 is 14 residues long. The V and J ends lost 4 bases and 7 bases respectively, with 17 bases between them. Germline CDR1 is SGHDT and CDR2 is YYEEEE. Sequences were derived from CD4+ T cells from peripheral blood mononuclear cells, sampled in the second trimester of pregnancy. The V and J genes are TRBV5-6 and TRBJ1-1; TRBD1 is a possible D gene (6 bases). The origin of this receptor is a female donor in good health, enrolled as a control in a pregnancy study. The CDR3 nucleotides read TGTGCCAGCAGCGGGGGGGCTTTACGGGGTGAAGCTTTCTTT. It codes for CASSGGALRGEAFF.